A single sample gave rise to the 23 T cell receptor beta chains below, sequenced in a study of blood T cell repertoires in COVID-19. The protocol was immunoSEQ multiplex PCR, while the TCRdb copy is restricted to in-frame clones and leaves out a portion. The repertoire consists of 150,000 to 200,000 clones, with about 85% occurring once and the leading ten covering more than 12%. Material: peripheral blood. The receptor source for this set is a woman aged 70-85 years with COVID-19, enrolled during active disease.

The genes are TRBV28 and TRBJ1-2, with TRBD1 matching 8 bases. With 8 bases clipped from V and 4 bases from J, the junction kept 6 bases outside the gene matches. Germline V lookup: CDR1 MDHEN, CDR2 SYDVKM. The CDR3 is made up of 13 amino acids. CDR3 sequence: CASRTGTAYGYTF. CDR3 sequence (DNA): TGTGCCAGCCGGACAGGGACTGCCTATGGCTACACCTTC.

The V gene is TRBV28, the J gene TRBJ2-7, with D possibly matching TRBD2 (7 bases). Germline V lookup: CDR1 MDHEN, CDR2 SYDVKM. The germline V and J ends were trimmed by 2 bases and 4 bases, with 12 bases remaining between them. This CDR3 spans 14 amino acids. CDR3 in DNA: TGTGCCAGCAGTTTAATCGGGGGGCGGTACGAGCAGTACGTC. Translated: CASSLIGGRYEQYV.

This rearrangement joins TRBV4-1 to TRBJ1-1; D is unresolved. Trimming took off 3 bases at V and 0 bases at J, with 5 bases between the two ends. The germline V gene encodes CDR1 MGHRA and CDR2 YSYEKL. The CDR3 sequence is 13 residues long. The CDR3 region is CASSHGVNTEAFF. The DNA for the CDR3 is TGCGCCAGCAGCCACGGGGTGAACACTGAAGCTTTCTTT.

The rearrangement joins TRBV2 to TRBJ1-6; 7 bases fit TRBD1. The CDR3 loop spans 15 amino acids. After removal of 5 bases from V and 8 bases from J, the junction contained 9 bases not matched to a gene. Germline assignment: CDR1 SNHLY and CDR2 FYNNEI. This CDR3 reads CASSPGPRGDSPLHF. As DNA, the CDR3 is TGTGCCAGCAGTCCGGGACCCAGGGGGGATTCACCCCTCCACTTT.

This rearrangement joins TRBV4-1 to TRBJ2-1; 13 bases line up with TRBD2. The CDR3 totals 18 residues. Germline values: CDR1 MGHRA, CDR2 YSYEKL. Trimming removed 0 bases from V and 7 bases from J; junction bases left unmatched: 9. CDR3: CASSQDPAATSGRNEQFF. CDR3 DNA sequence: TGCGCCAGCAGCCAAGATCCGGCTGCGACTAGCGGGAGGAATGAGCAGTTCTTC.

This clone has just one count. The chain is built from TRBV5-6 and TRBJ2-1; TRBD1 matches 8 bases. The V segment lost 2 bases and the J segment 6 bases; nucleotides outside the gene matches: 7. The germline V gene has CDR1 SGHDT and CDR2 YYEEEE. This CDR3 comprises 15 residues. In DNA form, the CDR3 reads TGTGCCAGCAGCTTCGGGACAGGCCTTGGCAATGAGCAGTTCTTC. Translated: CASSFGTGLGNEQFF.

The rearrangement uses TRBV6-6 and TRBJ1-6; D unclear. Germline CDR1 is MNHNY and CDR2 is SVGAGI (reference sequence). The ends were cut back, 8 bases at V and 0 bases at J, with 5 bases in the middle. This CDR3 comprises 13 residues. This CDR3 reads CASWSSYNSPLHF. The CDR3 coding sequence is TGTGCCAGCTGGAGCTCCTATAATTCACCCCTCCACTTT.

The chain is built from TRBV12-2 and TRBJ1-2; the table assigns TRBD1, which was not confirmed against the DNA. TRBV12-2 is a documented pseudogene. The CDR3 runs 15 residues. The CDR3 loop reads CASRLVDTEIYGYTF. The CDR3 coding sequence is TGTGCAAGTCGCTTAGTGGACACGGAGATCTATGGCTACACCTTC.

The chain uses TRBV20-1 and TRBJ1-6, with D possibly TRBD1 on 5 matching bases. Germline V gives CDR1 DFQATT, CDR2 SNEGSKA (reference sequence). V lost 4 bases, J lost 13 bases, and 8 bases lay in between. This CDR3 is built from 10 residues. CDR3 in amino acids: CSAIRAPLHF. For the CDR3, the DNA is TGCAGTGCTATCAGGGCGCCCCTCCACTTT.

The rearrangement joins TRBV7-9 to TRBJ2-6; D is possibly TRBD1 (6 bases). The CDR3 totals 17 residues. V lost 5 bases, J lost 4 bases, and 18 bases lay in between. Germline CDR1 and CDR2: SEHNR and FQNEAQ (reference sequence). DNA for the CDR3: TGTGCCAGCAGCGCGATAGGCTCAGGGGACGGGGCCAACGTCCTGACTTTC. Encoded protein: CASSAIGSGDGANVLTF.

The chain couples TRBV30 to TRBJ1-1; 10 nucleotides match TRBD1. Trimming took 2 bases from V and 4 from J; bases not matched to a gene: 10. Germline loops: CDR1 GTSNPN, CDR2 SVGIG (reference sequence). The CDR3 contains 16 residues. The DNA for the CDR3 is TGTGCCTGGAGTACCGACAGGGGGCCTTTTATCACTGAAGCTTTCTTT. Residues: CAWSTDRGPFITEAFF.

The genes are TRBV5-1 and TRBJ2-3; a possible D gene is TRBD1 (7 bases). This CDR3 contains 16 residues. V lost 5 bases and J 1 base, leaving 17 bases between the germline ends. The V gene's germline CDR1 is SGHRS and CDR2 YFSETQ. Here the CDR3 reads CASSFRFRGGTDTQYF. The DNA of the CDR3 is TGCGCCAGCAGTTTCCGTTTCAGGGGGGGCACAGATACGCAGTATTTT.

About this clone itself: Other DNA sequences within the sample encode an identical CDR3. The chain has TRBV7-2 and TRBJ2-6; a possible D gene is TRBD2 (6 bases). The germline gives CDR1 SGHTA, CDR2 FQGNSA. The V gene lost 1 base and the J gene lost 4 bases, with 11 bases spanning the gap. CDR3 length: 16 amino acids. The CDR3 loop reads CASSLGVGRGANVLTF. CDR3 sequence (DNA): TGTGCCAGCAGCTTAGGCGTGGGGAGGGGGGCCAACGTCCTGACTTTC.

This chain joins TRBV20-1 and TRBJ2-1; no firm D call. Trimming stripped 6 bases from V and 5 bases from J, with 8 bases between. In germline, CDR1 is DFQATT, CDR2 SNEGSKA (reference sequence). The CDR3 length is 11 residues. CDR3 sequence (DNA): TGCAGTGCGGCAGGTAACAATGAGCAGTTCTTC. This sequence encodes CSAAGNNEQFF.

V and J are TRBV12-3 or TRBV12-4 and TRBJ1-2; D not resolved. Trimming cost V 7 bases and J 8 bases, with 17 bases left between them. The CDR3 has 13 amino acids. The CDR3 region is CASTSDGREGYTF. In DNA, the CDR3 is TGTGCCAGCACCTCGGACGGGAGGGAGGGCTACACCTTC.

With respect to this clone: Other DNA sequences in the same sample also yield this CDR3. This chain links TRBV5-1 with TRBJ2-5; D call uncertain. Per the germline V gene, CDR1 is SGHRS and CDR2 is YFSETQ. Trimming pared 2 bases from V and 1 base from J, leaving 6 bases between. The CDR3 covers 13 residues. CDR3 nucleotides: TGCGCCAGCAGCTTACAGAGCCAAGAGACCCAGTACTTC. This translates into CASSLQSQETQYF. Full variable domain (remainder filled in from reference TRBV5-1 and TRBJ2-5): KAGVTQTPRYLIKTRGQQVTLSCSPISGHRSVSWYQQTPGQGLQFLFEYFSETQRNKGNFPGRFSGRQFSNSRSEMNVSTLELGDSALYLCASSLQSQETQYFGPGTRLLVL.

The gene calls are TRBV6-5 and TRBJ2-7; D is undetermined. CDR3 size: 13 residues. Trimming stripped 7 bases from V and 3 bases from J, with 13 bases between. Germline CDR1 is MNHEY and CDR2 is SVGAGI. CDR3 residues: CASMAQYGYEQYV. The CDR3 DNA reads TGTGCCAGCATGGCACAGTACGGCTACGAGCAGTACGTC.

The chain combines TRBV12-3 or TRBV12-4 with TRBJ1-2, with D perhaps TRBD1 (6 bases). The CDR3 is 12 residues long. Trimming removed 5 bases from V and 2 bases from J, with 6 bases in between. The CDR3 loop is CASSGQNYGYTF. CDR3 DNA sequence: TGTGCCAGCAGTGGACAGAACTATGGCTACACCTTC.

This clone appeared a single time. This sequence joins TRBV25-1 and TRBJ1-3; 7 nucleotides line up with TRBD1. CDR1 and CDR2 from the germline V gene are MGHDK and SYGVNS. The CDR3 covers 13 residues. V gave up 10 bases and J gave up 3 bases; unmatched junction bases: 6. The chain's CDR3 is CANTGDSGNTIYF. The DNA for the CDR3 is TGTGCCAACACAGGGGACAGTGGAAACACCATATATTTT.

The chain has TRBV5-5 and TRBJ2-5, with D uncertain. CDR1 SGHKS and CDR2 YYEKEE come from the germline V gene (reference sequence). The ends were cut back, 0 bases at V and 5 bases at J, with 11 bases in the middle. The CDR3 runs to 14 residues. CDR3 sequence: CASSLAVGPETQYF. The CDR3 DNA reads TGTGCCAGCAGCTTGGCCGTTGGGCCCGAGACCCAGTACTTC.

The genes are TRBV5-5 and TRBJ2-2, with 10 bases aligning to TRBD1. Losses at the gene ends were 4 bases for V and 11 bases for J; bases not matched to a gene: 14. The CDR3 is made up of 16 amino acids. Germline V gene lookup returns CDR1 SGHKS and CDR2 YYEKEE (reference sequence). CDR3 residues: CASSVGTGVDSEELFF. CDR3 bases: TGTGCCAGCAGCGTCGGGACAGGGGTTGATTCGGAAGAGCTGTTTTTT. Full variable domain (rest looked up from reference TRBV5-5 and TRBJ2-2): DAGVTQSPTHLIKTRGQQVTLRCSPISGHKSVSWYQQVLGQGPQFIFQYYEKEERGRGNFPDRFSARQFPNYSSELNVNALLLGDSALYLCASSVGTGVDSEELFFGEGSRLTVL.

V gene TRBV12-3 or TRBV12-4 combines with J gene TRBJ1-2, with TRBD1 matching 7 bases. The CDR3 has 13 amino acids. With 7 bases clipped from V and 3 bases from J, the junction kept 5 bases outside the gene matches. CDR3 protein: CASTHGTDYGYTF. Written as DNA, the CDR3 is TGTGCCAGCACGCACGGGACAGACTATGGCTACACCTTC.

The gene calls are TRBV3-1 (or the pseudogene TRBV3-2) and TRBJ2-7; 7 bases are a match to TRBD2. V shed 1 base, J shed 1 base, and the junction held 4 bases outside the gene matches. This CDR3 has 15 amino acids. Germline CDR1 reads LGHDT; CDR2 reads YNNKEL (reference sequence). CDR3 bases: TGTGCCAGCAGCCAAGTGGAGCGGGGATCCTACGAGCAGTACTTC. Amino acids: CASSQVERGSYEQYF.